This T cell receptor (beta chain) was retrieved from a study of identifying expanded T cells in peripheral blood. Study results and caveats: About 1.3 clones differed between technical replicates, versus approximately 16 and 19 over time. Across healthy donors, higher total template counts meant significantly greater approximately two-week count variance.

Generated by immunoSEQ multiplex PCR, the TCRdb table keeps only in-frame clones and is missing some. This sample yields approximately 90,000 clones, of which around 84% are seen a single time; roughly 4.1% belongs to the top ten. With regard to this clone: What it binds is not known.

Healthy donors had no documented immune events, such as infections, while sampled. V was clipped by 2 bases and J by 2 bases, with 19 bases between them. The CDR3 loop spans 18 amino acids. CDR1 is SEHNR, CDR2 FQNEAQ, per germline (reference sequence). Sequenced: blood. The chain couples TRBV7-9 to TRBJ1-3; tentative D call: TRBD1 (5 bases). The clonotype was recovered from a person aged 18-69 years in good health. This CDR3 reads CASSLLLMGTHPGNTIYF. The DNA for the CDR3 is TGTGCCAGCAGCTTACTTTTGATGGGGACTCACCCTGGAAACACCATATATTTT.